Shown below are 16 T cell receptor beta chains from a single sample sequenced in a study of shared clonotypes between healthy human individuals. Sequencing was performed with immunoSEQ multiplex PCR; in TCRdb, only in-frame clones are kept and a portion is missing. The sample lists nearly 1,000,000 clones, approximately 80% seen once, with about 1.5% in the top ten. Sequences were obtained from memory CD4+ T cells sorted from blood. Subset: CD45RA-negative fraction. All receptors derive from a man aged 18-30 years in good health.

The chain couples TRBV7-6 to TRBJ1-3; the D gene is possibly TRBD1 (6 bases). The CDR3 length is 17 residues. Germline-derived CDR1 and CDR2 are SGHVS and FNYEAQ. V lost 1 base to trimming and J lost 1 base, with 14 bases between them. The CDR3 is CASSLEAQGDSGNTIYF. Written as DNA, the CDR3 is TGTGCCAGCAGCTTAGAAGCACAGGGCGATTCTGGAAACACCATATATTTT.

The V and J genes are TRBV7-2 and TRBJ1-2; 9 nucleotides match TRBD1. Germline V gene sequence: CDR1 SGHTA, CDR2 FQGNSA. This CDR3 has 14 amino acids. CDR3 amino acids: CASEQGDRVQGYTF. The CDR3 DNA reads TGTGCTTCTGAACAAGGGGACAGGGTTCAAGGCTACACCTTC.

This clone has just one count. The CDR3 bases are TGTGCCAGCAGTTTAGTGAGTGCAGGACGGGATGGCTACACCTTC. It encodes CASSLVSAGRDGYTF. This chain connects TRBV27 to TRBJ1-2; D is unresolved. CDR3 size: 15 residues. The germline gives CDR1 MNHEY, CDR2 SMNVEV (reference sequence). The V and J ends lost 2 bases and 6 bases respectively, with 16 bases between them.

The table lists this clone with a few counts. CDR3 nucleotides: TGTGCTAGTGGTTTGTACAAGAACACTGAAGCTTTCTTT. This gives the protein CASGLYKNTEAFF. The genes are TRBV12-5 and TRBJ1-1; the D is unclear. V was shortened by 2 bases and J by 1 base, with 5 bases between the two germline ends. Germline lookup yields CDR1 LGHNT and CDR2 FRNRAP. The CDR3 has 13 amino acids.

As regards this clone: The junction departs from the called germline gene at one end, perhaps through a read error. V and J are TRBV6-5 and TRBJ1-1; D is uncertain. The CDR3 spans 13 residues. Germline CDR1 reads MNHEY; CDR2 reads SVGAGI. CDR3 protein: CAISEARETEAFF. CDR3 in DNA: TGTGCCATCAGTGAGGCGCGGGAGACTGAAGCTTTCTTT.

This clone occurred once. CDR3: CASSLLSQGAANYGYTF. CDR3 DNA sequence: TGTGCCAGCAGTTTATTATCGCAGGGAGCTGCTAACTATGGCTACACCTTC. The V gene is TRBV28, the J gene TRBJ1-2, with a possible D match to TRBD1 (5 bases). There are 17 residues in the CDR3. V gave up 1 base and J gave up 0 bases, with 15 bases separating them. In germline, CDR1 is MDHEN, CDR2 SYDVKM.

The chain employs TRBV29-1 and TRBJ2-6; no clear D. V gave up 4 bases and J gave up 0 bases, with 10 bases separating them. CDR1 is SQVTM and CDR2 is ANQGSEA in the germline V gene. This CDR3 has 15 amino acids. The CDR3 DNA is TGCAGCGTTGTTGGGTTCAGCTCTGGGGCCAACGTCCTGACTTTC. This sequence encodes CSVVGFSSGANVLTF.

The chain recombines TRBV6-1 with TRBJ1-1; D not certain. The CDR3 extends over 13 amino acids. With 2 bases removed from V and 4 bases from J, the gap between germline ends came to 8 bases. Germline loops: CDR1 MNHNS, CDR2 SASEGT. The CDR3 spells CASSESRSTEAFF. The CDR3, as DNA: TGTGCCAGCAGTGAATCCAGGAGCACTGAAGCTTTCTTT.

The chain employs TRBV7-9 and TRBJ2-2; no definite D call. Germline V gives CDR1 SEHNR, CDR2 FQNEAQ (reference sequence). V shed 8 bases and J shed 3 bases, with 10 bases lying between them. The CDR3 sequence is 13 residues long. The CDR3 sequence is CASRGRDTGELFF. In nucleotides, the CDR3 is TGTGCCAGCCGCGGAAGGGACACCGGGGAGCTGTTTTTT.

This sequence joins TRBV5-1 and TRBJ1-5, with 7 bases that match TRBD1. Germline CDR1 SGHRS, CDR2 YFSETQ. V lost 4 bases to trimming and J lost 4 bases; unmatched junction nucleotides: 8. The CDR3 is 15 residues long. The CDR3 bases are TGCGCCAGCAGCCCTCAGGGGGTTAAGAATCAGCCCCAGCATTTT. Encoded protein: CASSPQGVKNQPQHF.

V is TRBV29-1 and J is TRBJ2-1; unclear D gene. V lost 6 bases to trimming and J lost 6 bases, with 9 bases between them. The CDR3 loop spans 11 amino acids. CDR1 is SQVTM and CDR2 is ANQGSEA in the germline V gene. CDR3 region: CSVTEVNEQFF. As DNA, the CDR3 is TGCAGCGTAACAGAGGTCAATGAGCAGTTCTTC.

The CDR3 region is CASRHTSGYGYTF. DNA of the CDR3: TGCGCCAGCAGACACACATCCGGGTATGGCTACACCTTC. V is TRBV10-1 and J is TRBJ1-2; D remains unclear. The germline CDR1 and CDR2 sequences are WNHNN and SYGVQD (reference sequence). V gave up 6 bases and J gave up 5 bases, with 13 bases separating them. The CDR3 is 13 amino acids.

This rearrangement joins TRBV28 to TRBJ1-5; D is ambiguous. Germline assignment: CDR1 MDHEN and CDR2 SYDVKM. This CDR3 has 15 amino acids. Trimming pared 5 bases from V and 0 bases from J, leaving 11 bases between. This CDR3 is CASSEPQSSNQPQHF. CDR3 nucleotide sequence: TGTGCCAGCAGTGAACCACAGAGTAGCAATCAGCCCCAGCATTTT.

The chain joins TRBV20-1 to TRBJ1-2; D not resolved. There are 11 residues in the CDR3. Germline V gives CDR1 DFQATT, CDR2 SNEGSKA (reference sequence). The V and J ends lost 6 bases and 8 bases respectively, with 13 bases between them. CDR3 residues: CSANLVGGYTF. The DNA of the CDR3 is TGCAGTGCCAACCTCGTGGGGGGCTACACCTTC.

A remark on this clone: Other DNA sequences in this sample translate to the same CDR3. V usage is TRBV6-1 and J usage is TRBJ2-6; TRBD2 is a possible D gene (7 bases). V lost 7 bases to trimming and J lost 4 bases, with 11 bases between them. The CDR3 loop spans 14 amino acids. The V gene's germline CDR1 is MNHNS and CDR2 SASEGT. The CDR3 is CASTGGSGANVLTF. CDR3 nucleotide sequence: TGTGCCAGCACGGGGGGCTCCGGGGCCAACGTCCTGACTTTC.

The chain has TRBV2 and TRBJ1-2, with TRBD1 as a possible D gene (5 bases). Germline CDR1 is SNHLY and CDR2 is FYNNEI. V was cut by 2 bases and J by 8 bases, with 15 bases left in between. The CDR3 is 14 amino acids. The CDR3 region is CASSEKFTGGGYTF. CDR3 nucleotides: TGTGCCAGCAGTGAAAAGTTCACCGGGGGAGGCTACACCTTC.